Shown below are 5 T cell receptor beta chains from a single sample sequenced in a study of beta chain features in type 1 diabetes. Notes on the study in general: People with Type 1 diabetes carried modestly yet significantly shorter TCRB CDR3s in all four CD4+ subsets.

For these TCRs, the target antigens are not known. cDNA synthesis used the whole RNA isolate, giving expressed TCRB sequences. Produced via immunoSEQ multiplex PCR; TCRdb's table is partial and in-frame only. The data contain 600,000 or so clones, around 12% of them singletons. The source material was naive CD4+ T cells from blood. The receptors originated from a man under 40 with type 1 diabetes.

The chain recombines TRBV14 with TRBJ2-2; 7 nucleotides agree with TRBD1. V lost 3 bases to trimming and J lost 3 bases; unmatched junction nucleotides: 7. The CDR3 runs to 16 residues. The V gene's germline CDR1 is SGHDN and CDR2 FVKESK. CDR3 sequence (DNA): TGTGCCAGCAGCCATCTTCGGGACAGAGACACCGGGGAGCTGTTTTTT. It specifies CASSHLRDRDTGELFF.

The chain links TRBV30 to TRBJ2-3, with TRBD1 as a possible D gene (7 bases). With 0 bases removed from V and 4 bases from J, the gap between germline ends came to 11 bases. Germline CDR1 GTSNPN, CDR2 SVGIG (reference sequence). CDR3 size: 14 residues. The CDR3 spells CAWSVQGTSDTQYF. The CDR3, as DNA: TGTGCCTGGAGTGTACAGGGGACTTCAGATACGCAGTATTTT.

V gene TRBV7-2 combines with J gene TRBJ2-1, with D possibly TRBD2 on 6 matching bases. The CDR3 contains 11 residues. V shed 4 bases and J shed 13 bases, with 11 bases lying between them. Germline lookup yields CDR1 SGHTA and CDR2 FQGNSA. This chain's CDR3 is CASSYREPQFF. CDR3 in DNA: TGTGCCAGCAGCTACCGGGAGCCTCAGTTCTTC.

In this sample, this clone turned up a few times. This chain joins TRBV7-9 and TRBJ1-4, with no clear D. The ends were cut back, 1 base at V and 0 bases at J, with 9 bases in the middle. Looked up from germline, CDR1 is SEHNR and CDR2 is FQNEAQ (reference sequence). This CDR3 comprises 16 residues. The CDR3 loop is CASSLVLAATNEKLFF. For the CDR3, the DNA is TGTGCCAGCAGCTTAGTCTTGGCTGCAACTAATGAAAAACTGTTTTTT.

Concerning this clone: The junction differs from germline at one of its ends, possibly a read error. J is TRBJ2-7 and V is TRBV7-6; D possibly uses TRBD1 or TRBD2 (5 bases each). Germline CDR1 and CDR2: SGHVS and FNYEAQ. CDR3 length: 14 residues. In DNA form, the CDR3 reads TGTGCCAGCAGCCTAGCCGGGACCCCTTACGAGCAGTACTTC. Encoded protein: CASSLAGTPYEQYF. The whole variable domain, remainder taken from reference TRBV7-6 and TRBJ2-7, is GAGVSQSPRYKVTKRGQDVALRCDPISGHVSLYWYRQALGQGPEFLTYFNYEAQQDKSGLPNDRFSAERPEGSISTLTIQRTEQRDSAMYRCASSLAGTPYEQYFGPGTRLTVT.